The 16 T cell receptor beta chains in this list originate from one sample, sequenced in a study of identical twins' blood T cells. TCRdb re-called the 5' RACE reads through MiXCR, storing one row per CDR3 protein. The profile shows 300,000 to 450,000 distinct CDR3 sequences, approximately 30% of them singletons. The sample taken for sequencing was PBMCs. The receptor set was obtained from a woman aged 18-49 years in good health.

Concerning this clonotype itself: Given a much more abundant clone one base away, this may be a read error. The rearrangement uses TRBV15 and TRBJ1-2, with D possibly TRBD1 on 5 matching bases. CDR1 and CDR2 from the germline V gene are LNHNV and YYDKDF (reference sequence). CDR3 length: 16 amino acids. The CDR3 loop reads CATSRPRQHSNYGYAF. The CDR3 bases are TGTGCCACCAGCAGACCCAGACAGCACTCTAACTATGGCTACGCCTTC.

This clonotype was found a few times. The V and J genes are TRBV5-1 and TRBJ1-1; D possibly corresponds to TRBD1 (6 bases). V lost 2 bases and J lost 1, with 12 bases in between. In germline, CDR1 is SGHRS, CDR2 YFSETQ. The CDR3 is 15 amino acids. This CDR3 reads CASSLRGGPNTEAFF. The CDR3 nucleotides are TGCGCCAGCAGCTTAAGAGGGGGACCGAACACTGAAGCTTTCTTT.

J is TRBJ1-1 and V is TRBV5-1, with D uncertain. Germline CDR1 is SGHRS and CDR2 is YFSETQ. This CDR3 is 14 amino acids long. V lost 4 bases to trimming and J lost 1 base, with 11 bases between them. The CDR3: CASSVAVGNTEAFF. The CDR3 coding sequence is TGCGCCAGCAGCGTCGCCGTGGGGAACACTGAAGCTTTCTTT. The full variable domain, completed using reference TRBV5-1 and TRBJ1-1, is KAGVTQTPRYLIKTRGQQVTLSCSPISGHRSVSWYQQTPGQGLQFLFEYFSETQRNKGNFPGRFSGRQFSNSRSEMNVSTLELGDSALYLCASSVAVGNTEAFFGQGTRLTVV.

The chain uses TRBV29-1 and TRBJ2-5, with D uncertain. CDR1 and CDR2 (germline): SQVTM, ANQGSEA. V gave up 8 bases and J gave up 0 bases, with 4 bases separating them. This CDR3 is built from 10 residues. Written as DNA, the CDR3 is TGCAGCTTGTACCAAGAGACCCAGTACTTC. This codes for CSLYQETQYF.

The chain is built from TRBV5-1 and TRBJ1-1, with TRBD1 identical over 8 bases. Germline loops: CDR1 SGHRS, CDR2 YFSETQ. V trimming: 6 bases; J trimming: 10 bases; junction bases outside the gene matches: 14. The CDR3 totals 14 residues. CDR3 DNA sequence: TGCGCCAGCACAATGGGCCAGGGGGCTGATGCAGCTTTCTTT. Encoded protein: CASTMGQGADAAFF.

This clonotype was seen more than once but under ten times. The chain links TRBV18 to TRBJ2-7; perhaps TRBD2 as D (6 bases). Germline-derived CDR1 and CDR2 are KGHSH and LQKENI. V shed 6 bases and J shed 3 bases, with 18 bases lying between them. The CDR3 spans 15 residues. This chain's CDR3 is CASSKGSGRDYEQYF. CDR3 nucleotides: TGTGCCAGCTCGAAAGGTAGCGGCAGAGACTACGAGCAGTACTTC. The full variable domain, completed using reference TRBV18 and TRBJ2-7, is NAGVMQNPRHLVRRRGQEARLRCSPMKGHSHVYWYRQLPEEGLKFMVYLQKENIIDESGMPKERFSAEFPKEGPSILRIQQVVRGDSAAYFCASSKGSGRDYEQYFGPGTRLTVT.

DNA for the CDR3: TGTGCCACCAGCAGTGGGACAGGCGAAAAACTGTTTTTT. Amino acids: CATSSGTGEKLFF. This chain connects TRBV15 to TRBJ1-4; TRBD1 agrees at 8 bases. Germline V gives CDR1 LNHNV, CDR2 YYDKDF (reference sequence). This CDR3 has 13 amino acids. V shed 3 bases and J 8 bases; nucleotides not matched to a gene: 2.

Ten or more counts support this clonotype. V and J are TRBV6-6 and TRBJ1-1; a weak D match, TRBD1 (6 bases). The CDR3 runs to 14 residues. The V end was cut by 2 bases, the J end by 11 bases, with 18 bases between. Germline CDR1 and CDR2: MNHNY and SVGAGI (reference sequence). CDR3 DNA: TGTGCCAGCAGTTACCTTCGGGGGCAGGAGGGCGCTTTCTTT. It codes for CASSYLRGQEGAFF.

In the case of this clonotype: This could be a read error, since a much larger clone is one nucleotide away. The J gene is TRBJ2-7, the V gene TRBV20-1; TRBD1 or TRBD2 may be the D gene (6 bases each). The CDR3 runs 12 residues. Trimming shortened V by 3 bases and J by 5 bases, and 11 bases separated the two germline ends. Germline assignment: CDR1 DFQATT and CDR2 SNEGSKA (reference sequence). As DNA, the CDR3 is TGCAGTGCTAGCGGGGGCTTGAACGAGCAGTACTTC. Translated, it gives CSASGGLNEQYF.

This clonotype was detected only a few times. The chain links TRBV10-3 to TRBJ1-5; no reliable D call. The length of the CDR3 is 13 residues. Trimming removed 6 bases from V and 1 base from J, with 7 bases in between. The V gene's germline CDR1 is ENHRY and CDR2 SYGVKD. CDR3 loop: CAIRGASNQPQHF. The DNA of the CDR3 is TGTGCCATCAGGGGCGCGAGCAATCAGCCCCAGCATTTT.

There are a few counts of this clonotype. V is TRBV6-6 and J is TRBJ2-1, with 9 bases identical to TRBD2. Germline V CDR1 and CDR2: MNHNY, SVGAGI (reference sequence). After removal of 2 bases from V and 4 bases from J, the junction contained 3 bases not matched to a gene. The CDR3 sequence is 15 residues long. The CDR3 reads CASSYSGGLYNEQFF. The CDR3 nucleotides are TGTGCCAGCAGTTACAGCGGGGGGTTGTACAATGAGCAGTTCTTC.

As DNA, the CDR3 is TGCAGTGTCAGCGCCCCGGACGTCGCGAATGAGCAGTTCTTC. Translating gives CSVSAPDVANEQFF. The chain uses TRBV20-1 and TRBJ2-1; D is ambiguous. V lost 7 bases and J 7 bases, leaving 20 bases between the germline ends. CDR3 size: 14 residues. CDR1 and CDR2 from the germline V gene are DFQATT and SNEGSKA (reference sequence).

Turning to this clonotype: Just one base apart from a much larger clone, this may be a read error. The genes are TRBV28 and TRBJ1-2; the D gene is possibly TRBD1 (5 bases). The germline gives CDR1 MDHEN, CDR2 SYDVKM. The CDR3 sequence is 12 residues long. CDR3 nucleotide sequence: TGTACCAGCAGTCAAACAGGATATGGCTACACCTTC. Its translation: CTSSQTGYGYTF.

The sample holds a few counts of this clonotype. The DNA of the CDR3 is TGCAGCGTTAAAGGGTGGGTCACTGAAGCTTTCTTT. The encoded protein is CSVKGWVTEAFF. This chain uses TRBV29-1 with TRBJ1-1; D unclear. Germline-derived CDR1 and CDR2 are SQVTM and ANQGSEA. This CDR3 comprises 12 residues. The V gene lost 5 bases and the J gene lost 4 bases, with 11 bases spanning the gap.

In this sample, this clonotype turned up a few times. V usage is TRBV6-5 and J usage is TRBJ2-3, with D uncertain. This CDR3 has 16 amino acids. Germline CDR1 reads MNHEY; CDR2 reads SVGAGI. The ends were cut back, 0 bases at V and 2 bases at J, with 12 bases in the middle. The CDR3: CASSYSRTQYTDTQYF. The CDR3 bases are TGTGCCAGCAGTTACTCTCGGACCCAGTACACAGATACGCAGTATTTT.

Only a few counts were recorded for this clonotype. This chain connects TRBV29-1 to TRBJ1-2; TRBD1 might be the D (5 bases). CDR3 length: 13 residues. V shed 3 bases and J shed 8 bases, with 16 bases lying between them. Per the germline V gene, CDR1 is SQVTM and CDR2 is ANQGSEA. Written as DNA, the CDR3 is TGCAGCGTTGATCCGGCAGGGCTGGGCGGCTACACCTTC. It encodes CSVDPAGLGGYTF.